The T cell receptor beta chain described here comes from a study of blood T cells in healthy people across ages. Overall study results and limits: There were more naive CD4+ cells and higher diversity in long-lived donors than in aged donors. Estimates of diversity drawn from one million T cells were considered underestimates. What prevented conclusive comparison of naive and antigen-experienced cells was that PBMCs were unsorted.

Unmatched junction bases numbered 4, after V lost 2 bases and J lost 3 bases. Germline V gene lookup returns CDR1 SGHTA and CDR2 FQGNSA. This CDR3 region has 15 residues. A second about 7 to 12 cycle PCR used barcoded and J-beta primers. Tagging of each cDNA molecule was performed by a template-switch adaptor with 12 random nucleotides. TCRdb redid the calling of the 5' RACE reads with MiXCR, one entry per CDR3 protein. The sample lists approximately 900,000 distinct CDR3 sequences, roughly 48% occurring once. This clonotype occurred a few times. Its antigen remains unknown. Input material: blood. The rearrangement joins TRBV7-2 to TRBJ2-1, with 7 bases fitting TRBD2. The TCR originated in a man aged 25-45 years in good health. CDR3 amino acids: CASSLWTGGYNEQFF. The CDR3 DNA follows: TGTGCCAGCAGCTTATGGACGGGGGGCTACAATGAGCAGTTCTTC.